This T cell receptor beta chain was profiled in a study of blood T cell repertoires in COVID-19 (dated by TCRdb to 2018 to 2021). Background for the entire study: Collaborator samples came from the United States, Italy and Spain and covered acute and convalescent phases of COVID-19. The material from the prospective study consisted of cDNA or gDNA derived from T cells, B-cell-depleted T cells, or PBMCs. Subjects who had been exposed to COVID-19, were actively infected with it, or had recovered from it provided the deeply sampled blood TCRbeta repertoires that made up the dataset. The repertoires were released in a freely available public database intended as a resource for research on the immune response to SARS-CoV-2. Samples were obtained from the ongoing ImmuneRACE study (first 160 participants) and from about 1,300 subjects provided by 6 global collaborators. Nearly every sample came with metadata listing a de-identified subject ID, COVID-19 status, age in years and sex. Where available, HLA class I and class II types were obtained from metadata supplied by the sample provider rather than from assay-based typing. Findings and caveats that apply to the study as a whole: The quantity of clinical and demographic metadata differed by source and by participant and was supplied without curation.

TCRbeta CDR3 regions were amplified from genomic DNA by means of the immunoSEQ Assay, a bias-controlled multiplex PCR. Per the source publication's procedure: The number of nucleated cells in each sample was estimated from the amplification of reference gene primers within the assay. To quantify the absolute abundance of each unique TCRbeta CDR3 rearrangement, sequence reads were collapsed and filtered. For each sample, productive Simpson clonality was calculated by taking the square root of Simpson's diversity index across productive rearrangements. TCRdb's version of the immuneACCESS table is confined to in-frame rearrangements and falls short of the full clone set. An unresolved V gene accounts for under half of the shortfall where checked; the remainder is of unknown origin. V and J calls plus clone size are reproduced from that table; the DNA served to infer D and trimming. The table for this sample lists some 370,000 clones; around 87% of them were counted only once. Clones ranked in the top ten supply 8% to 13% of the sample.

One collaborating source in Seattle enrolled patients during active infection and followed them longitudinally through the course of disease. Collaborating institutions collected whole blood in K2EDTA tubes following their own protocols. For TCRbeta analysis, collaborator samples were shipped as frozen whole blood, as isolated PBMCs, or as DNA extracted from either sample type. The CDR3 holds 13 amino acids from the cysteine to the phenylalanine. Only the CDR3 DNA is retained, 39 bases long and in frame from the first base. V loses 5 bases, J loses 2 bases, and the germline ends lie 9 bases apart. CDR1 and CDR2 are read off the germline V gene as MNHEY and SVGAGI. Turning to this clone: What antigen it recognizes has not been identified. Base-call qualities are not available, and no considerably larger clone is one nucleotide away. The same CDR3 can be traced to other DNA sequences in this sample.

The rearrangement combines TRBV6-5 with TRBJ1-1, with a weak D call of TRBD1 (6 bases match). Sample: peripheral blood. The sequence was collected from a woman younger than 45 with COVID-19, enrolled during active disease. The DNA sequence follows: TGTGCCAGCAGTCGACAGGTTAACACTGAAGCTTTCTTT. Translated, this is CASSRQVNTEAFF.